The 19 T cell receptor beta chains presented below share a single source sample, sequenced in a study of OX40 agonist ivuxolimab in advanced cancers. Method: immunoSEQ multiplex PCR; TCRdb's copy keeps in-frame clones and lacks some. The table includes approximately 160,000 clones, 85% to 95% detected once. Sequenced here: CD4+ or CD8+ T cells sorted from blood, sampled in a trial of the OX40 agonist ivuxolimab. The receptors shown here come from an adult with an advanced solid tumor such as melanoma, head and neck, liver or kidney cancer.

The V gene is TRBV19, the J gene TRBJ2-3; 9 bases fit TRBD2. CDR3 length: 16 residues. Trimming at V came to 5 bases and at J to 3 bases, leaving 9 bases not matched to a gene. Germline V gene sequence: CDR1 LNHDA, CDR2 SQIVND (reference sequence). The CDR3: CASSPRGTSGTDTQYF. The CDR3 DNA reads TGTGCCAGTAGTCCCCGGGGTACTAGCGGGACAGATACGCAGTATTTT.

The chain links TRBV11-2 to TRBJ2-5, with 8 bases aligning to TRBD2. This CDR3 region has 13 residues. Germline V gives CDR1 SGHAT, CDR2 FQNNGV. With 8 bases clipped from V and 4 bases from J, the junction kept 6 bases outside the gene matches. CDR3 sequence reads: CASAPGGGETQYF. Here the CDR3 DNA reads TGTGCCAGCGCCCCGGGGGGGGGAGAGACCCAGTACTTC.

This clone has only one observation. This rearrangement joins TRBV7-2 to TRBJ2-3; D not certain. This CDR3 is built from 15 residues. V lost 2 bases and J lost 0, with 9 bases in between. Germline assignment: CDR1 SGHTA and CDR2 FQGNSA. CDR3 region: CASSLSVSSTDTQYF. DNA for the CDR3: TGTGCCAGCAGCTTATCCGTTTCAAGCACAGATACGCAGTATTTT.

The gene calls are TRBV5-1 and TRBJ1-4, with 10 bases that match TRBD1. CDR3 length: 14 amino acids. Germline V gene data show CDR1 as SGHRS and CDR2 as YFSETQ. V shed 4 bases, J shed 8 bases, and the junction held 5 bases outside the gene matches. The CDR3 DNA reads TGCGCCAGCAGCCCCGGGACAGGGGTGGAAAAACTGTTTTTT. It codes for CASSPGTGVEKLFF.

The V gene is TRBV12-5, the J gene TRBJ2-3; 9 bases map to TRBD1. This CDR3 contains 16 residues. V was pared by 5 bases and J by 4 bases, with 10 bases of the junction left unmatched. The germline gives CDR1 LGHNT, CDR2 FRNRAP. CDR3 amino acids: CASGTSGQGIADTQYF. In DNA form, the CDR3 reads TGTGCTAGTGGTACTTCGGGACAGGGTATTGCAGATACGCAGTATTTT.

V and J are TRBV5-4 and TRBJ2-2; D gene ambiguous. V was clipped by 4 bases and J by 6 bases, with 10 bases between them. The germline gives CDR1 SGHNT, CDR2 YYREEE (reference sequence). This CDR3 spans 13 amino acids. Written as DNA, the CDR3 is TGTGCCAGCAGCCGAGACAAAGCCGGGGAGCTGTTTTTT. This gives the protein CASSRDKAGELFF.

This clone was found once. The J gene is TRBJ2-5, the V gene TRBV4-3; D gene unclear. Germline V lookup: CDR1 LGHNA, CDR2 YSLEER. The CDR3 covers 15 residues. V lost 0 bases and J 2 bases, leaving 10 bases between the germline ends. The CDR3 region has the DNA TGCGCCAGCAGCCAAGACGCGATGGGGCAAGAGACCCAGTACTTC. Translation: CASSQDAMGQETQYF.

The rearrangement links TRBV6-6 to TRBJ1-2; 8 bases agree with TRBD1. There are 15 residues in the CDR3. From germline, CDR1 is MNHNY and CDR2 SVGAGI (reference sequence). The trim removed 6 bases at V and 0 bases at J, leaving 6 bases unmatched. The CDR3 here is CASRYGQGANYGYTF. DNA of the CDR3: TGTGCCAGCAGATACGGACAGGGAGCTAACTATGGCTACACCTTC.

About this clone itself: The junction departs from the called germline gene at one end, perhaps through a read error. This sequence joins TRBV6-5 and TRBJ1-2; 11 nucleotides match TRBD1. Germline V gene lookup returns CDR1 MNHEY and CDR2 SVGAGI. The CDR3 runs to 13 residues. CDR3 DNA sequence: TGTGCCAGCAAGGGGGACAGGGGGAATGGCTACATCTTC. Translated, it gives CASKGDRGNGYIF.

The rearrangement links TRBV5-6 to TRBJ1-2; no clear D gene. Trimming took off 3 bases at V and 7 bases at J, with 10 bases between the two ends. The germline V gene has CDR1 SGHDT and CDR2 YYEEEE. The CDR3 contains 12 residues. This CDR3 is CASSYNSAGYTF. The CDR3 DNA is TGTGCCAGCAGCTATAACAGCGCTGGCTACACCTTC.

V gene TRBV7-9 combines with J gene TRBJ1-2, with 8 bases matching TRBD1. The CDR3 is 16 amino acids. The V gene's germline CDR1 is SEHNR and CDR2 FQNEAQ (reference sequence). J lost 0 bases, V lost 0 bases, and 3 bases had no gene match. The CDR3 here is CASSLAGTGPNYGYTF. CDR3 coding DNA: TGTGCCAGCAGCTTAGCTGGGACAGGACCTAACTATGGCTACACCTTC. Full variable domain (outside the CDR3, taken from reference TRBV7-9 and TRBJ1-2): DTGVSQNPRHKITKRGQNVTFRCDPISEHNRLYWYRQTLGQGPEFLTYFQNEAQLEKSRLLSDRFSAERPKGSFSTLEIQRTEQGDSAMYLCASSLAGTGPNYGYTFGSGTRLTVV.

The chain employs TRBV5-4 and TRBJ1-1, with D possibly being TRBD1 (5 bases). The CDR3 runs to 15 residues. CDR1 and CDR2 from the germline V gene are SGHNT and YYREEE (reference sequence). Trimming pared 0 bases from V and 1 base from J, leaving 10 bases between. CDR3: CASSLDQGPNTEAFF. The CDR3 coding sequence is TGTGCCAGCAGCTTGGATCAGGGCCCGAACACTGAAGCTTTCTTT.

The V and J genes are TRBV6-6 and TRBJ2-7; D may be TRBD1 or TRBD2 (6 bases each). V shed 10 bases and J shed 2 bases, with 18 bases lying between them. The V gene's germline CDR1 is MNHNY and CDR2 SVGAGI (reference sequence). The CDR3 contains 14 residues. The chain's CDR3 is CATMPTGGTYEQYF. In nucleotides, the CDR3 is TGTGCCACTATGCCCACCGGGGGCACCTACGAGCAGTACTTC.

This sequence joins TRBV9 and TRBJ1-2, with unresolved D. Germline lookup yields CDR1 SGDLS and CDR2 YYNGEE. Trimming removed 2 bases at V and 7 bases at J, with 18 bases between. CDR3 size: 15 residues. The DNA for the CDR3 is TGTGCCAGCAGCGTCCTTCCGACGGACCTTTTTGGCTACACCTTC. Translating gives CASSVLPTDLFGYTF.

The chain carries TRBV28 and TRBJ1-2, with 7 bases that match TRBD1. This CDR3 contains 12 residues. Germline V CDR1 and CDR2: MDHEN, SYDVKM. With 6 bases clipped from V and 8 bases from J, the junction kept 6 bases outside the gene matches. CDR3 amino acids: CASSLGGWGYTF. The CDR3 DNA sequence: TGTGCCAGCAGCCTAGGGGGCTGGGGCTACACCTTC.

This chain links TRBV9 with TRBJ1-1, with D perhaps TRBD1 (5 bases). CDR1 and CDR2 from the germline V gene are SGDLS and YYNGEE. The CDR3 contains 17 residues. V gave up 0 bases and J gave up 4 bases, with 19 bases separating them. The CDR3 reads CASSVAPGALMGTEAFF. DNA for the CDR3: TGTGCCAGCAGCGTAGCTCCTGGGGCGTTAATGGGCACTGAAGCTTTCTTT.

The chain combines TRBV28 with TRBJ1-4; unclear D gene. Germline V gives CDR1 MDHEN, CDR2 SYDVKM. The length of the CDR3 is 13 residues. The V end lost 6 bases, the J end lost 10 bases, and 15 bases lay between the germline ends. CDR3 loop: CASSPPNLRKLFF. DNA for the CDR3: TGTGCCAGCAGCCCTCCGAATTTGAGAAAACTGTTTTTT.

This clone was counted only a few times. The CDR3 loop reads CASSQDGQGIEQYF. In nucleotides, the CDR3 is TGCGCCAGCAGCCAAGATGGACAGGGGATAGAGCAGTACTTC. This sequence joins TRBV4-3 and TRBJ2-7, with 9 bases aligning to TRBD1. V gave up 0 bases and J gave up 7 bases; unmatched junction bases: 4. CDR3 length: 14 residues. Germline V gene sequence: CDR1 LGHNA, CDR2 YSLEER.

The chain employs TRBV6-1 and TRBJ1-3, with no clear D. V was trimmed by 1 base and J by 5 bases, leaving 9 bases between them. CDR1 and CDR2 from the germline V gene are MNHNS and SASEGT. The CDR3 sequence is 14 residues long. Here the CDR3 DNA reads TGTGCCAGCAGTGAAGGGTCCGTTAGAAACACCATATATTTT. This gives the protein CASSEGSVRNTIYF.